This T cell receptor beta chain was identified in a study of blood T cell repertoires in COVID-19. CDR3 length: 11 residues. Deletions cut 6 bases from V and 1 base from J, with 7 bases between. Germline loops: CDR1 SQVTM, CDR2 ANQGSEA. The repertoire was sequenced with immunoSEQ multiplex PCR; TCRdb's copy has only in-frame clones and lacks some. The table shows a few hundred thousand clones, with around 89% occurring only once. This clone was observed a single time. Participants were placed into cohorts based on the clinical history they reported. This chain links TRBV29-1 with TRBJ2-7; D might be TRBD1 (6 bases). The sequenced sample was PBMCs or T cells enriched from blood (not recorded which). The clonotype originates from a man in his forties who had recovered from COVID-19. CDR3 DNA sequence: TGCAGCGTCGGACAGTCCTACGAGCAGTACTTC. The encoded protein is CSVGQSYEQYF.